Sequencing of this TCR beta chain was carried out in a study of cytomegalovirus exposure and HLA in healthy donors. Details on this clone: The antigen remains unidentified.

Study conclusions and caveats: Both high specificity and high sensitivity reportedly marked the classifier's diagnosis of cytomegalovirus status. Because they were indistinguishable, some V segments, including TRBV6-2 and TRBV6-3, were excluded. The investigators catalogued 150 to 200 TCR beta chains as cytomegalovirus-associated. A prior analysis recorded that most TCR beta V segments were productive about 90% or about 30% of the time.

Germline V CDR1 and CDR2: SGHDN, FVKESK. V lost 4 bases and J lost 4; bases outside the gene matches: 7. The CDR3 contains 15 residues. In the PCR, 60 Vbeta and 13 Jbeta primers were used. Clones were sequenced by immunoSEQ multiplex PCR, and TCRdb holds only the in-frame ones, with some missing. Counted here are roughly 150,000 clones, around 85% occurring once; the ten biggest clones make up 1%. The clonotype was recovered from a boy aged 2 to 10 in good health and CMV-seronegative. V is TRBV14 and J is TRBJ2-1; 7 bases map to TRBD2. The source material was PBMCs. CDR3 DNA: TGTGCCAGCAGCCCCTTGGGAGGGTTATACAATGAGCAGTTCTTC. Translating gives CASSPLGGLYNEQFF. The variable domain in full, with the rest retrieved from reference TRBV14 and TRBJ2-1, is EAGVTQFPSHSVIEKGQTVTLRCDPISGHDNLYWYRRVMGKEIKFLLHFVKESKQDESGMPNNRFLAERTGGTYSTLKVQPAELEDSGVYFCASSPLGGLYNEQFFGPGTRLTVL.